These T cell receptor beta chains were read from a single sample in a study of response to subunit inactivated influenza vaccine. TCRdb redid the calling of the RT-PCR reads with MiXCR, one entry per CDR3 protein. The sample has under 200,000 distinct CDR3 sequences, approximately 10% seen once. Sequencing used non-naive T cells sorted from PBMCs, obtained more than 35 days after vaccination. The source is a man in his fifties or sixties who received an inactivated influenza vaccine. The CDR3 runs from the conserved cysteine through the conserved F or W. A D gene is named only where the DNA matches it firmly. Size values are once, few and many counts, or a class for expanded clones, and some rows have none.

D gene,J gene,V gene,clone size,CDR3 DNA,CDR3 protein
-,TRBJ1-1,TRBV29-1,-,TGCAGCGTTGACAGGGAAATTTACACTGAAGCTTTCTTT,CSVDREIYTEAFF
TRBD1,TRBJ2-1,TRBV12-3/TRBV12-4,many,TGTGCCAGCAGCCCAGGAGGCGGACAGGGGGACGATGAGCAGTTCTTC,CASSPGGGQGDDEQFF
-,TRBJ2-5,TRBV28,-,TGTGCCAGCTGTTTATCTGACGGGACTGGGAAGACCCAGTACTTC,CASCLSDGTGKTQYF
-,TRBJ2-5,TRBV20-1,many,TGCAGTGCTCCAACTAGAACCGGGTCCCGGGGTGAGACCCAGTACTTC,CSAPTRTGSRGETQYF
TRBD1,TRBJ2-7,TRBV6-1,many,TGTGCCAGCAGCCCGGGACAGGGCTTTACCTACGAGCAGTACTTC,CASSPGQGFTYEQYF
TRBD1,TRBJ2-2,TRBV12-3/TRBV12-4,-,TGTGCCAGCAGGGGGACAGGGGACACCGGGGAGCTGTTTTTT,CASRGTGDTGELFF
-,TRBJ2-7,TRBV9,few,TGTGCCAGCAGCCCCTCCCGCAGGGGCAGAGACGAGCAGTACTTC,CASSPSRRGRDEQYF
-,TRBJ1-1,TRBV4-3,-,TGCGCCAGCAGCCCGTCACAGCTAATGAACACTGAAGCTTTCTTT,CASSPSQLMNTEAFF
TRBD2,TRBJ2-3,TRBV7-9,-,TGTGCCAGCAGACCTGGACTAGCGGGAGTTGATGGTACGCAGTATTTT,CASRPGLAGVDGTQYF
TRBD1,TRBJ1-2,TRBV7-2,few,TGTGCCACAACAGGGGTCTATGGCTACACCTTC,CATTGVYGYTF
TRBD1,TRBJ1-1,TRBV28,many,TGTGCCAGCAGTTTCCGGGGGACAGGGGTACGGCGCACTGAAGCTTTCTTT,CASSFRGTGVRRTEAFF
-,TRBJ2-3,TRBV20-1,-,TGCAGTGCTACAGGGACCCTCCTTAGGGCAGATACGCAGTATTTT,CSATGTLLRADTQYF
-,TRBJ2-3,TRBV6-1,few,TGTGCCAGCAGTGAGGTGGGAGTGGCAGATACGCAGTATTTT,CASSEVGVADTQYF
-,TRBJ1-5,TRBV20-1,many,TGCAGTGCTAGGTCTAGCAATCAGCCCCAGCATTTT,CSARSSNQPQHF
TRBD2,TRBJ2-7,TRBV25-1,many,TGTGCCAGCAGGTCCGGGGGGAGCTACGAGCAGTACTTC,CASRSGGSYEQYF
-,TRBJ1-6,TRBV25-1,many,TGTGCCAGCAGTGAATTTAGGTCAGGGGTTAATTCACCCCTCCACTTT,CASSEFRSGVNSPLHF
TRBD2,TRBJ2-5,TRBV6-2/TRBV6-3,-,TGTGCCAGCCTAAACCGGGAGGCGGAAGAGACCCAGTACTTC,CASLNREAEETQYF
-,TRBJ2-3,TRBV19,-,TGTGCCAGTAGTAGAGGAGGGCGGCCGAGCACAGATACGCAGTATTTT,CASSRGGRPSTDTQYF
-,TRBJ2-3,TRBV6-1,once,TGTGCCAGCAGTGATAATGCGGGGACCAGCACAGATACGCAGTATTTT,CASSDNAGTSTDTQYF
-,TRBJ1-5,TRBV28,few,TGTGCCAGCAGTTTATCGGCGGAGCCCCAGCATTTT,CASSLSAEPQHF
TRBD1,TRBJ1-2,TRBV7-2,-,TGTGCCAGCAGCCCAGACTTTTCAGACAGGGCCTATGGCTACACCTTC,CASSPDFSDRAYGYTF
-,TRBJ1-4,TRBV12-3/TRBV12-4,-,TGTGCCAGCAGTTTATTTGGGGAGGAAAAACTGTTTTTT,CASSLFGEEKLFF
-,TRBJ2-7,TRBV27,many,TGTGCCAGCAGTTTATATGGTGCTTCCCCCTACGAGCAGTACTTC,CASSLYGASPYEQYF
-,TRBJ1-3,TRBV5-5,-,TGTGCCAGCAGCTTGGGGGCTATCTCTGGAAACACCATATATTTT,CASSLGAISGNTIYF
-,TRBJ2-3,TRBV5-6,-,TGTGCCAGCAGCTTGGCCCAAACCACAGATACGCAGTATTTT,CASSLAQTTDTQYF
TRBD2,TRBJ2-2,TRBV10-1,-,TGCGCCAGCAGTGAGTCGCCGCTAGCGGGAGTATTAAGTCCGGATAAGTCGGCGGGCGGGGAGCTGTTTTTT,CASSESPLAGVLSPDKSAGGELFF
-,TRBJ1-3,TRBV4-2,few,TGTGCCAGCAGCCAAGAACCGACCTCTGGAAACACCATATATTTT,CASSQEPTSGNTIYF
TRBD2,TRBJ2-2,TRBV4-3,-,TGCGCCAGCAGCCAAGATCGGGGACTAATGAACACCGGGGAGCTGTTTTTT,CASSQDRGLMNTGELFF
TRBD2,TRBJ2-1,TRBV25-1,many,TGTGCCAGCAGTGGACTAGCGCCTTACAATGAGCAGTTCTTC,CASSGLAPYNEQFF
-,TRBJ2-2,TRBV4-2,-,TGTGCCAGCAGCCAAGCTTCGGACACCGGGGAGCTGTTTTTT,CASSQASDTGELFF